Detailed here is one T cell receptor beta chain. Sequenced by immunoSEQ multiplex PCR; TCRdb stores in-frame clones only, minus some. The data hold about 80,000 clones, with around nine tenths observed a single time. The data were taken from a study of OX40 agonist ivuxolimab in advanced cancers. Study-level information: Dose-escalation subjects each had hepatocellular carcinoma, melanoma, renal cell or head and neck cancer.

CDR1 and CDR2 (germline): MNHEY, SVGAGI. This CDR3 region has 15 residues. Trimming removed 5 bases at V and 5 bases at J, with 15 bases between. It was autoimmune disease history or systemic immunosuppression that excluded patients. The source was CD4+ or CD8+ T cells sorted from blood, collected in a trial of the OX40 agonist ivuxolimab. The genes are TRBV6-5 and TRBJ2-2; D unclear. The clonotype comes from an adult with an advanced solid tumor such as melanoma, head and neck, liver or kidney cancer. Here the CDR3 DNA reads TGTGCCAGCAGTCCCCTGATGGGTACGACCGGGGAGCTGTTTTTT. It encodes CASSPLMGTTGELFF.